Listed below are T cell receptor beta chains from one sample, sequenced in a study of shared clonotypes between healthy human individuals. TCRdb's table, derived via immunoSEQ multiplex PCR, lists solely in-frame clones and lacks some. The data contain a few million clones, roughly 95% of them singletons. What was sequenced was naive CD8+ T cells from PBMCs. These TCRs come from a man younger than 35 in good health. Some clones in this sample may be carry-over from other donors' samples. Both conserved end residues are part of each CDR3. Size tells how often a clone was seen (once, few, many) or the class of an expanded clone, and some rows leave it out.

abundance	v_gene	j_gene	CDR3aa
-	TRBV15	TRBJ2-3	CATSRGTSGNTDTQYF
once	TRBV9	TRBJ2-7	CASSRSGSQIYEQYF
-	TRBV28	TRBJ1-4	CASSRLGESNEKLFF
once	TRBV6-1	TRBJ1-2	CASSETGQGADGYTF
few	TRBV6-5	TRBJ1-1	CASRRGTGPHTEAFF
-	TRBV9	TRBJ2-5	CASSVAQGKQETQYF
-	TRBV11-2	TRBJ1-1	CASSTSRGNTEAFF
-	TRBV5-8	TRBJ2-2	CASSLGGTGELFF
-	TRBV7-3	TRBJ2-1	CASSLTGGWVNEQFF
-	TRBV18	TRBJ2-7	CASSSTTGSIEGSSYEQYF
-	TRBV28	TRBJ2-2	CASRTGLRTGELFF
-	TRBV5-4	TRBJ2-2	CASSLIPQRANTGELFF
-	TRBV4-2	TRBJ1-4	CASSQEPWGLSNEKLFF
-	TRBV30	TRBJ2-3	CAWAELRNVGDTQYF
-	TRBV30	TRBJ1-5	CAWDTNSNQPQHF
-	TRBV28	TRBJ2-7	CASSLVQGSYEQYF
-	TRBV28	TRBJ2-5	CASSRDRGLETQYF
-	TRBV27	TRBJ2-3	CASSLYGSVDTQYF
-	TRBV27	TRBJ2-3	CASSPSRGLSTDTQYF
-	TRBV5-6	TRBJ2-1	CASSGGLVPHNEQFF
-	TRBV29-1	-	CSVEGPTSGSIYEQYF
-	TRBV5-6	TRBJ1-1	CASSLGTSVKGNTEAFF
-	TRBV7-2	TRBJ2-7	CASSLAQGILYEQYF
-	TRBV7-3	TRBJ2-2	CASSLTGNTGELFF
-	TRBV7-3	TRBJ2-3	CASSSRPRGLAGTDTQYF
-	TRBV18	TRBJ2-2	CASFPNDRTNTGELFF
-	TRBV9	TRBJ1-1	CASSEGLVPEAFF
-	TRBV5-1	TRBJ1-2	CAYIRGDRWYNYGYTF
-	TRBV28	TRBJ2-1	CASRLLHEQFF
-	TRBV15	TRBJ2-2	CATSRESTGELFF
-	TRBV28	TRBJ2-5	CASSYPLSGMYQETQYF
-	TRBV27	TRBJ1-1	CASRLLRGLNTEAFF
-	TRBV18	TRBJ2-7	CASSPGGTYEQYF
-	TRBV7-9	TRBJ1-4	CASSRQGNNEKLFF
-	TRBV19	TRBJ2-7	CASRRGHEQYF
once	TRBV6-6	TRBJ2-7	CASSYGLAGYEQYF
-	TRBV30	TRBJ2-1	CAWTELAGALDEQFF
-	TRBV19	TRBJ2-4	CASSTRDRRKYF
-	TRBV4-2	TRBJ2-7	CASSLGRTGSYEQYF
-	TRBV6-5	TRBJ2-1	CASSSPGGHEQFF
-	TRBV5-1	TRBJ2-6	CASSLHRWTSPSVPGANVLTF
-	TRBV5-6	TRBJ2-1	CASSLLAGDPYNEQFF
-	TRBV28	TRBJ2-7	CASSSTLAGHYEQYF
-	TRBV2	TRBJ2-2	CASSEVGEGRELFF
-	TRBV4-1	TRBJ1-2	CASSQVLTLYGYTF
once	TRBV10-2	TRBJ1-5	CASSMGDGNQPQHF
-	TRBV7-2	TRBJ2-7	CASSFRTSRIYEQYF
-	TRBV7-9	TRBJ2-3	CASSPIVSTRTDTQYF
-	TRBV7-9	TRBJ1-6	CASSLGDVYNSPLHF
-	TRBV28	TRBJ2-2	CASSLLGNTGELFF
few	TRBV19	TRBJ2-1	CASTPGTSGYNEQFF
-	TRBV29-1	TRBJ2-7	CSVEQFAGAKFYEQYF
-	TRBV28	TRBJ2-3	CASSFLAEHTDTQYF
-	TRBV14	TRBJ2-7	CASSAVVNYEQYF
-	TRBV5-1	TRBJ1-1	CASSLIGAGRGNTEAFF
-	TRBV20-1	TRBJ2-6	CSARPDVLTF
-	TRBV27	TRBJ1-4	CASSGSNEKLFF
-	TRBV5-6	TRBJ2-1	CASSLELAYNEQFF